The 22 T cell receptor beta chains listed next were all sequenced from one sample in a study of T cells in localized non-small cell lung cancer. Profiled with immunoSEQ multiplex PCR; TCRdb holds only in-frame clones, not every one. The table lists roughly 2,500 clones, 30% to 45% of them singletons. The source was normal lung tissue next to the tumor, collected before any cancer treatment. The receptors here all came from a woman aged 40 to 75 with stage II squamous cell lung carcinoma.

The genes are TRBV5-1 and TRBJ2-7; D remains ambiguous. The V gene's germline CDR1 is SGHRS and CDR2 YFSETQ. V lost 0 bases and J 5 bases, leaving 12 bases between the germline ends. The CDR3 contains 14 residues. The CDR3 loop is CASSLDGGKDEQYF. The CDR3 DNA is TGCGCCAGCAGCTTGGACGGTGGCAAGGACGAGCAGTACTTC.

This clone is classed as medium-sized. The CDR3 loop reads CASSSGASTDTQYF. The CDR3 coding sequence is TGTGCCAGCAGCTCCGGGGCTAGCACAGATACGCAGTATTTT. This chain links TRBV11-3 with TRBJ2-3; the D call may be TRBD1 or TRBD2 (5 bases each). V was pared by 4 bases and J by 0 bases, with 8 bases between. Germline V gene data show CDR1 as SGHNT and CDR2 as YENEEA. This CDR3 region has 14 residues. The whole variable domain, filled in from reference TRBV11-3 and TRBJ2-3, reads EAGVVQSPRYKIIEKKQPVAFWCNPISGHNTLYWYLQNLGQGPELLIRYENEEAVDDSQLPKDRFSAERLKGVDSTLKIQPAELGDSAVYLCASSSGASTDTQYFGPGTRLTVL.

The chain has TRBV28 and TRBJ1-2, with 10 bases identical to TRBD1. CDR1 and CDR2 (germline): MDHEN, SYDVKM. CDR3 length equals 14 residues. Trimming took 4 bases from V and 4 from J; bases not matched to a gene: 3. CDR3 DNA sequence: TGTGCCAGCAGTTCCGGACAGGGGGTCTATGGCTACACCTTC. Translation gives CASSSGQGVYGYTF.

This clone was counted between two and nine times. This chain links TRBV6-8 with TRBJ1-4; D perhaps matches TRBD1 (5 bases). V was cut by 9 bases and J by 2 bases, with 10 bases left in between. Germline V CDR1 and CDR2: MNHGY, SAAAGT. CDR3 length: 13 amino acids. The CDR3 loop reads CASGGVTNEKLFF. In DNA form, the CDR3 reads TGTGCCAGTGGGGGTGTTACTAATGAAAAACTGTTTTTT.

This clone was observed a few times. The rearrangement uses TRBV11-3 and TRBJ2-5; the match to TRBD1 covers 10 bases. V lost 3 bases to trimming and J lost 4 bases; unmatched junction nucleotides: 5. Germline assignment: CDR1 SGHNT and CDR2 YENEEA. The CDR3 is 15 residues long. DNA for the CDR3: TGTGCCAGCAGCTTGGGACAGGGGAGGGGAGAGACCCAGTACTTC. This gives the protein CASSLGQGRGETQYF.

The J gene is TRBJ1-3, the V gene TRBV19, with D unresolved. Trimming pared 5 bases from V and 5 bases from J, leaving 10 bases between. The CDR3 is 13 amino acids. Germline lookup yields CDR1 LNHDA and CDR2 SQIVND (reference sequence). The CDR3 coding sequence is TGTGCCAGTAGTCCCAGACGGAGAAACACCATATATTTT. This codes for CASSPRRRNTIYF.

The sample holds a few counts of this clone. The chain combines TRBV9 with TRBJ2-1; 10 nucleotides line up with TRBD1. Germline CDR1 is SGDLS and CDR2 is YYNGEE. The J segment lost 3 bases and the V segment lost 4 bases, leaving 10 bases of the junction unmatched. CDR3 length: 17 residues. For the CDR3, the DNA is TGTGCCAGCAGCTCAGCTCTTCGGACAGGGGGCTACAATGAGCAGTTCTTC. This sequence encodes CASSSALRTGGYNEQFF.

The chain has TRBV5-1 and TRBJ1-4; D is perhaps TRBD1 (5 bases). This CDR3 has 14 amino acids. Looked up from germline, CDR1 is SGHRS and CDR2 is YFSETQ. V was pared by 0 bases and J by 8 bases, with 11 bases between. CDR3 nucleotides: TGCGCCAGCAGCTTGGAAGGGGACGCCGAAAAACTGTTTTTT. Amino acid sequence: CASSLEGDAEKLFF.

V is TRBV28 and J is TRBJ2-2; 7 nucleotides match TRBD2. The CDR3 runs 15 residues. Per germline, CDR1 MDHEN and CDR2 SYDVKM. Trimming took 7 bases from V and 2 from J; bases not matched to a gene: 7. CDR3 region: CASTRGGINTGELFF. The DNA for the CDR3 is TGTGCCAGCACCCGCGGGGGAATTAACACCGGGGAGCTGTTTTTT.

The rearrangement uses TRBV19 and TRBJ2-1; 9 bases match TRBD1. V lost 7 bases and J lost 8; bases outside the gene matches: 12. CDR3 length: 15 residues. CDR1 and CDR2 from the germline V gene are LNHDA and SQIVND (reference sequence). The CDR3 region is CASKTTGGGQYEQFF. The CDR3 DNA reads TGTGCCAGTAAAACGACAGGGGGAGGTCAATATGAGCAGTTCTTC.

This clone is judged medium-sized. V is TRBV11-3 and J is TRBJ2-6, with D possibly being TRBD2 (5 bases). The CDR3 runs 15 residues. Trimming removed 5 bases from V and 2 bases from J, with 10 bases in between. Germline assignment: CDR1 SGHNT and CDR2 YENEEA. This chain's CDR3 is CASSRGSAGANVLTF. The CDR3 DNA is TGTGCCAGCAGCCGCGGGTCCGCTGGGGCCAACGTCCTGACTTTC.

The V call is TRBV29-1, the J call TRBJ2-2; D unclear. Germline V gene sequence: CDR1 SQVTM, CDR2 ANQGSEA. V lost 3 bases and J lost 0, with 8 bases in between. This CDR3 is built from 14 residues. The CDR3 DNA reads TGCAGCGTTGAGGGCAGAACGAACACCGGGGAGCTGTTTTTT. Encoded protein: CSVEGRTNTGELFF.

This clone was observed a few times. V and J are TRBV28 and TRBJ2-2, with D unclear. V was trimmed by 4 bases and J by 6 bases, leaving 12 bases between them. This CDR3 is 14 amino acids long. The V gene's germline CDR1 is MDHEN and CDR2 SYDVKM. This chain's CDR3 is CASSSGLAPGELFF. CDR3 DNA: TGTGCCAGCAGTTCGGGCCTCGCGCCCGGGGAGCTGTTTTTT.

This chain joins TRBV28 and TRBJ2-1; weak D call: TRBD1 (5 bases). The germline gives CDR1 MDHEN, CDR2 SYDVKM. The CDR3 runs to 13 residues. V was cut by 11 bases and J by 0 bases, with 11 bases left in between. The CDR3 nucleotides are TGTGCCTCTGGACACCCCTCCTACAATGAGCAGTTCTTC. Translated: CASGHPSYNEQFF.

The sample holds a few counts of this clone. The chain uses TRBV28 and TRBJ2-2; D perhaps matches TRBD1 (6 bases). The germline CDR1 and CDR2 sequences are MDHEN and SYDVKM. Trimming stripped 8 bases from V and 5 bases from J, with 15 bases between. The CDR3 has 14 residues. DNA for the CDR3: TGTGCCAGCCTGACGGCAGGGGCGACCGGGGAGCTGTTTTTT. It is translated as CASLTAGATGELFF.

The chain links TRBV9 to TRBJ2-1; D ambiguous. The ends were cut back, 0 bases at V and 9 bases at J, with 10 bases in the middle. Germline assignment: CDR1 SGDLS and CDR2 YYNGEE. The CDR3 is 13 residues long. The CDR3 bases are TGTGCCAGCAGCGTAGATGGAAGCAGTGAGCAGTTCTTC. Protein sequence: CASSVDGSSEQFF. The whole variable domain, remainder taken from reference TRBV9 and TRBJ2-1, is DSGVTQTPKHLITATGQRVTLRCSPRSGDLSVYWYQQSLDQGLQFLIQYYNGEERAKGNILERFSAQQFPDLHSELNLSSLELGDSALYFCASSVDGSSEQFFGPGTRLTVL.

This clone is judged medium-sized. V gene TRBV11-3 combines with J gene TRBJ2-7, with D maybe TRBD2 (7 bases). CDR3 length equals 15 residues. Germline V CDR1 and CDR2: SGHNT, YENEEA. Trimming took 5 bases from V and 0 from J, leaving 14 bases between them. The CDR3 region has the DNA TGTGCCAGCAGCCAAGCGAGGGGGGGCTCCTACGAGCAGTACTTC. As protein: CASSQARGGSYEQYF.

This chain connects TRBV29-1 to TRBJ2-5; 8 nucleotides line up with TRBD1. The V gene's germline CDR1 is SQVTM and CDR2 ANQGSEA. The CDR3 has 14 amino acids. Germline trimming cut 6 bases from V and 1 base from J; bases unmatched to any gene: 7. CDR3 nucleotide sequence: TGCAGCGTCGGAGTCAGGGGGCCCCAAGAGACCCAGTACTTC. This encodes CSVGVRGPQETQYF.

The chain joins TRBV19 to TRBJ2-2; D is unclear. Trimming cost V 3 bases and J 1 base, with 6 bases left between them. CDR3 length equals 14 residues. Germline values: CDR1 LNHDA, CDR2 SQIVND (reference sequence). CDR3 loop: CASSISVNTGELFF. The CDR3 DNA reads as TGTGCCAGTAGTATTTCGGTGAACACCGGGGAGCTGTTTTTT. Full variable domain (rest looked up from reference TRBV19 and TRBJ2-2): DGGITQSPKYLFRKEGQNVTLSCEQNLNHDAMYWYRQDPGQGLRLIYYSQIVNDFQKGDIAEGYSVSREKKESFPLTVTSAQKNPTAFYLCASSISVNTGELFFGEGSRLTVL.

J is TRBJ2-6 and V is TRBV18; D possibly corresponds to TRBD2 (5 bases). CDR3 length equals 17 residues. Germline V gene lookup returns CDR1 KGHSH and CDR2 LQKENI. Trimming removed 3 bases at V and 2 bases at J, with 14 bases between. CDR3 DNA: TGTGCCAGCTCACCTGAACGAGGGAACCCTGGGGCCAACGTCCTGACTTTC. It encodes CASSPERGNPGANVLTF. Full variable domain (missing parts from reference TRBV18 and TRBJ2-6): NAGVMQNPRHLVRRRGQEARLRCSPMKGHSHVYWYRQLPEEGLKFMVYLQKENIIDESGMPKERFSAEFPKEGPSILRIQQVVRGDSAAYFCASSPERGNPGANVLTFGAGSRLTVL.

This clone rates as medium-sized (0.01 to 0.1%). The V gene is TRBV11-3, the J gene TRBJ1-4; possibly TRBD1 for D (5 bases). Trimming removed 2 bases from V and 3 bases from J, with 10 bases in between. The CDR3 consists of 15 residues. Germline CDR1 and CDR2: SGHNT and YENEEA. CDR3 region: CASSLFEQANEKLFF. CDR3 nucleotides: TGTGCCAGCAGCTTATTTGAACAGGCTAATGAAAAACTGTTTTTT.

V and J are TRBV15 and TRBJ1-5; D is possibly TRBD1 (5 bases). This CDR3 contains 14 residues. With 0 bases removed from V and 7 bases from J, the gap between germline ends came to 10 bases. CDR1 LNHNV and CDR2 YYDKDF come from the germline V gene (reference sequence). In nucleotides, the CDR3 is TGTGCCACCAGCAGAGATCGAGGGGCGCAGCCCCAGCATTTT. This translates into CATSRDRGAQPQHF.